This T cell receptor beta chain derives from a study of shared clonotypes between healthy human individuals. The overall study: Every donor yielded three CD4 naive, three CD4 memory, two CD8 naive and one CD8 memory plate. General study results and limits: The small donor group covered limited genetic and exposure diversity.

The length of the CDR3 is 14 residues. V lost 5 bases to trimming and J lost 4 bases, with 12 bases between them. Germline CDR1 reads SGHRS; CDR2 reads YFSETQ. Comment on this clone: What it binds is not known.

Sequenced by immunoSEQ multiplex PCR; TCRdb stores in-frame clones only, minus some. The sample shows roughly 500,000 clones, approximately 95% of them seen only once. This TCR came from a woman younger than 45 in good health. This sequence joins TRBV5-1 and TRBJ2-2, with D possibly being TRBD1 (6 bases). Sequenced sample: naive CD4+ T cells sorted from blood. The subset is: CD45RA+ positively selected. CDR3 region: CASRPGTSTGELFF. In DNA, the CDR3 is TGCGCCAGCAGGCCCGGGACATCCACCGGGGAGCTGTTTTTT.